This paragraph covers one TCR beta chain sequence. Its antigen is unidentified. This sample was included in a study of T cell responses to AZD1222 COVID-19 vaccine. The study, taken as a whole, reports: The number of AZD1222 recipients seropositive at baseline was only 6 or 7. Recipients of two AZD1222 doses showed rising Spike-specific TCR breadth and depth. Among the donors, most were white British and more were female, and clonal diversity was possibly underestimated.

Trimming shortened V by 3 bases and J by 3 bases, and 12 bases separated the two germline ends. The CDR3 has 15 residues. The V gene's germline CDR1 is KGHSH and CDR2 LQKENI. Sequencing used immunoSEQ multiplex PCR; TCRdb keeps in-frame clones, though not all of them. The sample has 74,000 or so clones; roughly 85% are singletons. The source is an adult in good health. Sequencing used peripheral blood, obtained on day 0 of AZD1222 vaccination. V and J are TRBV18 and TRBJ1-5; D remains ambiguous. In nucleotides, the CDR3 is TGTGCCAGCTCACCGGCTTGGGAGGCCAATCAGCCCCAGCATTTT. It encodes CASSPAWEANQPQHF.